The 30 T cell receptor beta chains given below trace back to one sample, sequenced in a study of T cell responses to AZD1222 COVID-19 vaccine. Clones were read by immunoSEQ multiplex PCR, and TCRdb kept only the in-frame ones, dropping some. The sample records more than 25,000 clones, about nine tenths being singletons. Material: peripheral blood, obtained on day 0 of AZD1222 vaccination. The receptors were sampled from an adult in good health.

With respect to this clone: At one boundary the junction diverges from the germline segment, which might be a read error. The gene calls are TRBV18 and TRBJ1-1, with D perhaps TRBD1 (5 bases). The CDR3 is made up of 13 amino acids. Germline V CDR1 and CDR2: KGHSH, LQKENI. CDR3 in DNA: TGTGCCAGTTCACGTCCAGGGACCACTGAAGCTTTCTTT. Its translation: CASSRPGTTEAFF.

V is TRBV6-5 and J is TRBJ2-5; the D gene is possibly TRBD1 (5 bases). CDR3 length: 14 amino acids. V was trimmed by 2 bases and J by 5 bases, leaving 12 bases between them. Germline V gene sequence: CDR1 MNHEY, CDR2 SVGAGI. Written as DNA, the CDR3 is TGTGCCAGCAGTTACGACGGCCCAGGGGAGACCCAGTACTTC. Encoded protein: CASSYDGPGETQYF.

V usage is TRBV19 and J usage is TRBJ1-1; no reliable D call. The CDR3 extends over 15 amino acids. V was cut by 1 base and J by 3 bases, with 12 bases left in between. The germline V gene encodes CDR1 LNHDA and CDR2 SQIVND (reference sequence). The CDR3 DNA is TGTGCCAGTAGTATAGTCTCCAGACCCGACACTGAAGCTTTCTTT. The encoded protein is CASSIVSRPDTEAFF.

This chain connects TRBV6-2 or TRBV6-3 to TRBJ1-5; 7 bases agree with TRBD1. Trimming removed 4 bases from V and 5 bases from J; junction bases left unmatched: 8. Germline V CDR1 and CDR2: MNHEY, SVGEGT. This CDR3 is 15 amino acids long. Here the CDR3 reads CASSFRQGTYQPQHF. CDR3 coding DNA: TGTGCCAGCAGTTTCCGACAGGGAACCTATCAGCCCCAGCATTTT.

Of note for this clone: The junction differs from germline at one of its ends, possibly a read error. V is TRBV7-7 and J is TRBJ2-7; a weak D match, TRBD1 (6 bases). This CDR3 is 15 amino acids long. The germline V gene has CDR1 SSHAT and CDR2 FNYEAQ (reference sequence). The CDR3 sequence: CASSLAQGPTYEQYF. The CDR3 DNA sequence: TGTGCTAGCAGCTTAGCACAGGGACCTACCTACGAGCAGTACTTC.

This clone was seen a single time. The chain is built from TRBV11-2 and TRBJ1-1; weak D call: TRBD1 (5 bases). Trimming cost V 1 base and J 0 bases, with 12 bases left between them. Germline lookup yields CDR1 SGHAT and CDR2 FQNNGV. The length of the CDR3 is 16 residues. CDR3 protein: CASSLGGSLLNTEAFF. CDR3 in DNA: TGTGCCAGCAGCTTAGGGGGCTCGCTCCTGAACACTGAAGCTTTCTTT.

The CDR3 is CASSRLAGYSYEQYF. The CDR3 region has the DNA TGTGCCAGCAGCCGGCTAGCGGGATACTCCTACGAGCAGTACTTC. The chain links TRBV7-9 to TRBJ2-7; 9 bases fit TRBD2. V lost 5 bases and J lost 0; bases outside the gene matches: 5. The CDR3 totals 15 residues. Germline V lookup: CDR1 SEHNR, CDR2 FQNEAQ (reference sequence). The full variable domain, its missing parts supplied by reference TRBV7-9 and TRBJ2-7, is DTGVSQNPRHKITKRGQNVTFRCDPISEHNRLYWYRQTLGQGPEFLTYFQNEAQLEKSRLLSDRFSAERPKGSFSTLEIQRTEQGDSAMYLCASSRLAGYSYEQYFGPGTRLTVT.

V usage is TRBV28 and J usage is TRBJ1-2, with TRBD1 matching 10 bases. The CDR3 covers 16 residues. Trimming at V came to 6 bases and at J to 4 bases, leaving 11 bases not matched to a gene. Germline V gives CDR1 MDHEN, CDR2 SYDVKM. The CDR3 region has the DNA TGTGCCAGCAGCTCGACCAGGACAGGGGGTAGCTATGGCTACACCTTC. Amino acids: CASSSTRTGGSYGYTF.

The chain has TRBV9 and TRBJ2-2; D unresolved. This CDR3 has 15 amino acids. Germline CDR1 SGDLS, CDR2 YYNGEE. V lost 0 bases to trimming and J lost 1 base, with 7 bases between them. CDR3 sequence (DNA): TGTGCCAGCAGCGTAGCTCCGGAGAACACCGGGGAGCTGTTTTTT. This gives the protein CASSVAPENTGELFF.

This chain links TRBV10-2 with TRBJ2-7, with D possibly matching TRBD2 (5 bases). Trimming removed 3 bases from V and 7 bases from J, with 16 bases in between. The CDR3 consists of 14 residues. Germline assignment: CDR1 WSHSY and CDR2 SAAADI. The CDR3 region has the DNA TGCGCCAGCAGTGATTCTCGGGGTAGTGGGGAGCAGTACTTC. Its protein is CASSDSRGSGEQYF.

The chain couples TRBV4-3 to TRBJ1-1, with no clear D. Looked up from germline, CDR1 is LGHNA and CDR2 is YSLEER. The V end was cut by 0 bases, the J end by 2 bases, with 10 bases between. There are 15 residues in the CDR3. The CDR3, as DNA: TGCGCCAGCAGCCAAGACTATGGCCTAAACACTGAAGCTTTCTTT. Its protein product is CASSQDYGLNTEAFF.

This chain links TRBV4-2 with TRBJ2-3; 13 nucleotides line up with TRBD2. This CDR3 is built from 20 residues. V dropped 2 bases and J dropped 0; count of bases not matched to a gene: 11. Germline V gene sequence: CDR1 LGHNA, CDR2 YNFKEQ. The CDR3 is CASSQPGLAGDLISTDTQYF. CDR3 bases: TGTGCCAGCAGCCAACCCGGACTAGCGGGAGACCTAATCAGCACAGATACGCAGTATTTT.

V is TRBV25-1 and J is TRBJ1-1; D gene unclear. The CDR3 covers 14 residues. The ends were cut back, 1 base at V and 6 bases at J, with 12 bases in the middle. Germline V gene sequence: CDR1 MGHDK, CDR2 SYGVNS. The CDR3 region is CASSELLGLAEAFF. CDR3 coding DNA: TGTGCCAGCAGTGAATTGCTGGGATTGGCTGAAGCTTTCTTT. Full variable domain (rest looked up from reference TRBV25-1 and TRBJ1-1): EADIYQTPRYLVIGTGKKITLECSQTMGHDKMYWYQQDPGMELHLIHYSYGVNSTEKGDLSSESTVSRIRTEHFPLTLESARPSHTSQYLCASSELLGLAEAFFGQGTRLTVV.

CDR3 amino acids: CASNSFAREQYF. The CDR3 bases are TGTGCCAGCAACTCCTTCGCTAGGGAGCAGTACTTC. J is TRBJ2-7 and V is TRBV2, with unresolved D. The V end was cut by 7 bases, the J end by 7 bases, with 14 bases between. This CDR3 spans 12 amino acids. Germline V lookup: CDR1 SNHLY, CDR2 FYNNEI.

The V call is TRBV4-3, the J call TRBJ2-1, with 8 bases fitting TRBD2. Germline V gene data show CDR1 as LGHNA and CDR2 as YSLEER. The CDR3 runs 15 residues. The trim removed 4 bases at V and 10 bases at J, leaving 12 bases unmatched. Here the CDR3 DNA reads TGCGCCAGCAGCCTCGGGGTAGCGGGATATGGGGAGCAGTTCTTC. The encoded protein is CASSLGVAGYGEQFF.

The chain links TRBV6-5 to TRBJ2-3; TRBD2 agrees at 9 bases. Germline loops: CDR1 MNHEY, CDR2 SVGAGI. V gave up 5 bases and J gave up 4 bases; unmatched junction bases: 4. This CDR3 has 14 amino acids. CDR3: CASSRPSGADTQYF. The CDR3 region has the DNA TGTGCCAGCAGTCGACCTAGCGGGGCAGATACGCAGTATTTT.

J is TRBJ2-7 and V is TRBV28, with D perhaps TRBD1 or TRBD2 (5 bases each). The V and J ends lost 8 bases and 5 bases respectively, with 10 bases between them. Germline CDR1 and CDR2: MDHEN and SYDVKM. The CDR3 spans 11 residues. The CDR3 bases are TGTGCCAGCTCAGGGAGCCACGAGCAGTACTTC. Translation: CASSGSHEQYF.

This clone was seen just once. The chain links TRBV2 to TRBJ2-7; 11 bases match TRBD1. CDR1 is SNHLY and CDR2 is FYNNEI in the germline V gene. The junction had 5 bases not matched to a gene; V was cut back by 4 bases and J by 6 bases. This CDR3 has 14 residues. As DNA, the CDR3 is TGTGCCAGCAGTGGTAGGACAGGGGGCCGCGAGCAGTACTTC. It yields the protein CASSGRTGGREQYF.

This chain links TRBV10-3 with TRBJ1-2; tentative D call: TRBD1 (5 bases). V was clipped by 4 bases and J by 1 base, with 16 bases between them. Germline CDR1 reads ENHRY; CDR2 reads SYGVKD. There are 16 residues in the CDR3. CDR3 sequence (DNA): TGTGCCATCAGTGTCGAAAGGGGTGGTAGTAACTATGGCTACACCTTC. This sequence encodes CAISVERGGSNYGYTF.

The rearrangement joins TRBV9 to TRBJ2-1; TRBD1 is a possible D gene (5 bases). Germline CDR1 SGDLS, CDR2 YYNGEE. The CDR3 loop spans 16 amino acids. The V gene lost 4 bases and the J gene lost 1 base, with 15 bases spanning the gap. For the CDR3, the DNA is TGTGCCAGCAGCCGTTCGGGTAGGGGTTCCTACAATGAGCAGTTCTTC. Translated: CASSRSGRGSYNEQFF. Together with reference TRBV9 and TRBJ2-1, the CDR3 gives the full variable domain: DSGVTQTPKHLITATGQRVTLRCSPRSGDLSVYWYQQSLDQGLQFLIQYYNGEERAKGNILERFSAQQFPDLHSELNLSSLELGDSALYFCASSRSGRGSYNEQFFGPGTRLTVL.

This clone was detected once. The chain carries TRBV27 and TRBJ2-1; perhaps TRBD1 as D (5 bases). Germline CDR1 reads MNHEY; CDR2 reads SMNVEV (reference sequence). Trimming stripped 6 bases from V and 1 base from J, with 7 bases between. This CDR3 has 13 amino acids. The CDR3 protein is CASSQGSYNEQFF. The CDR3 nucleotides are TGTGCCAGCAGCCAGGGATCCTACAATGAGCAGTTCTTC.

The rearrangement uses TRBV7-9 and TRBJ1-5; 7 nucleotides agree with TRBD1. This CDR3 is built from 15 residues. The germline V gene encodes CDR1 SEHNR and CDR2 FQNEAQ (reference sequence). V shed 3 bases, J shed 6 bases, and the junction held 8 bases outside the gene matches. CDR3 nucleotide sequence: TGTGCCAGCAGCTTGGGGGAGGGGGCCGGTCAGCCCCAGCATTTT. It encodes CASSLGEGAGQPQHF.

The genes are TRBV5-1 and TRBJ2-7; tentatively, D is TRBD1 (5 bases). This CDR3 has 13 residues. Germline V gene lookup returns CDR1 SGHRS and CDR2 YFSETQ. Trimming cost V 1 base and J 7 bases, with 12 bases left between them. The CDR3 here is CASSLPQAEEQYF. The CDR3 nucleotides read TGCGCCAGCAGCTTGCCACAGGCGGAGGAGCAGTACTTC. The full variable domain, its missing parts supplied by reference TRBV5-1 and TRBJ2-7, is KAGVTQTPRYLIKTRGQQVTLSCSPISGHRSVSWYQQTPGQGLQFLFEYFSETQRNKGNFPGRFSGRQFSNSRSEMNVSTLELGDSALYLCASSLPQAEEQYFGPGTRLTVT.

The chain carries TRBV11-3 and TRBJ2-3; 11 bases align to TRBD2. The junction had 1 base not matched to a gene; V was cut back by 1 base and J by 1 base. Germline CDR1 reads SGHNT; CDR2 reads YENEEA. CDR3 length: 16 residues. This CDR3 is CASSLGTSGRTDTQYF. CDR3 coding DNA: TGTGCCAGCAGCTTAGGGACTAGCGGGCGCACAGATACGCAGTATTTT.

This clone was counted once. This chain joins TRBV19 and TRBJ2-7; 10 bases fit TRBD2. CDR1 is LNHDA, CDR2 SQIVND, per germline (reference sequence). With V trimmed by 6 bases and J by 2 bases, 4 bases remained unmatched. CDR3 length: 14 amino acids. Written as DNA, the CDR3 is TGTGCCAGTAGCGAAACTAGCGGGGCCTACGAGCAGTACTTC. Protein sequence: CASSETSGAYEQYF.

This chain uses TRBV2 with TRBJ2-3, with D uncertain. Germline V gene sequence: CDR1 SNHLY, CDR2 FYNNEI. The CDR3 contains 15 residues. V lost 7 bases, J lost 3 bases, and 17 bases lay in between. DNA for the CDR3: TGTGCCAGCATCATAGCCCGTCCCCAAACAGATACGCAGTATTTT. Translating it yields CASIIARPQTDTQYF. The full variable domain, with the rest looked up from reference TRBV2 and TRBJ2-3, is EPEVTQTPSHQVTQMGQEVILRCVPISNHLYFYWYRQILGQKVEFLVSFYNNEISEKSEIFDDQFSVERPDGSNFTLKIRSTKLEDSAMYFCASIIARPQTDTQYFGPGTRLTVL.

The J gene is TRBJ1-5, the V gene TRBV6-5; TRBD1 might be the D (5 bases). Germline lookup yields CDR1 MNHEY and CDR2 SVGAGI. Trimming stripped 11 bases from V and 2 bases from J, with 19 bases between. This CDR3 comprises 15 residues. CDR3 residues: CASVPGGGGNQPQHF. As DNA, the CDR3 is TGTGCCTCCGTCCCCGGGGGAGGCGGCAATCAGCCCCAGCATTTT.

V usage is TRBV6-6 and J usage is TRBJ1-5; possibly TRBD1 for D (6 bases). The CDR3 consists of 14 residues. Germline CDR1 and CDR2: MNHNY and SVGAGI (reference sequence). Trimming took off 5 bases at V and 6 bases at J, with 14 bases between the two ends. The CDR3 region has the DNA TGTGCCAGCAGTCCACAGGGATTGGGTCAGCCCCAGCATTTT. This translates into CASSPQGLGQPQHF.

This clone was recorded once. The rearrangement uses TRBV15 and TRBJ1-1, with a tentative D call TRBD1 (5 bases). V was cut by 3 bases and J by 7 bases, with 18 bases left in between. Germline V gene sequence: CDR1 LNHNV, CDR2 YYDKDF (reference sequence). CDR3 size: 15 residues. As DNA, the CDR3 is TGTGCCACCAGCAGGGAGTGGATTGTCGACAGTGAAGCTTTCTTT. It codes for CATSREWIVDSEAFF.

This rearrangement joins TRBV19 to TRBJ1-1, with a weak D call TRBD1 (6 bases). The CDR3 is 14 amino acids. The germline V gene encodes CDR1 LNHDA and CDR2 SQIVND (reference sequence). V gave up 5 bases and J gave up 1 base, with 11 bases separating them. The CDR3 nucleotides read TGTGCCAGTAGTCCAGGGACAAGGAACACTGAAGCTTTCTTT. Translating gives CASSPGTRNTEAFF.